This T cell receptor (beta chain) came from a study of blood T cells in healthy people across ages. Study-wide results and limits: Long-lived and aged donors differed, with more naive CD4+ cells and higher diversity in the long-lived. A roughly linear fall in TCR beta diversity per million T cells was seen with increasing age.

Primers used in a second PCR of roughly 6 to 12 cycles were a sample-barcoded 5' primer and a J-beta primer mix. Each cDNA molecule, via a template-switch adaptor with 12 random nucleotides, was tagged. TCRdb reprocessed the 5' RACE reads via MiXCR and lists one record per CDR3 protein. The table lists roughly 1.7 million distinct CDR3 sequences, about 35% of them singletons. CDR3 length equals 11 residues. CDR1 DFQATT and CDR2 SNEGSKA come from the germline V gene (reference sequence). V lost 1 base to trimming and J lost 4 bases, with 2 bases between them. This clonotype was seen at least ten times. Its antigen is unknown. Drawn from each donor were ten milliliters of peripheral blood.

The specimen sequenced was blood. The TCR originated in a woman aged 30 to 39 in good health. This chain joins TRBV20-1 and TRBJ1-5; D is unclear. This chain's CDR3 is CSARGNQPQHF. For the CDR3, the DNA is TGCAGTGCTAGAGGGAATCAGCCCCAGCATTTT.